Following are 22 T cell receptor beta chains from one sample sequenced in a study of T-cell reconstitution after alpha-beta-depleted transplantation in children. Unique molecular identifiers were used to barcode this TCRbeta library. TCRdb called the PCR reads again in MiXCR, with one record for every CDR3 protein. The data hold 800,000 to 1,000,000 distinct CDR3 sequences, with about 29% observed a single time. The source material was PBMCs, mostly from graft donor cells, sampled 360 days after TCRalphabeta/CD19-depleted stem cell transplant. The receptors were gathered from a boy younger than two who had a stem cell transplant for SCID, so the T cells may come from the graft donor.

This chain joins TRBV12-3 or TRBV12-4 and TRBJ1-6; D is perhaps TRBD1 (5 bases). The CDR3 is made up of 15 amino acids. V lost 6 bases and J lost 6, with 15 bases in between. In DNA form, the CDR3 reads TGTGCCAGCAGGACGGGGACTGCTTTTAATTCACCCCTCCACTTT. Protein sequence: CASRTGTAFNSPLHF.

This clonotype has only a few counts. The genes are TRBV5-6 and TRBJ2-7, with D maybe TRBD1 (6 bases). V shed 1 base and J shed 5 bases, with 13 bases lying between them. The length of the CDR3 is 14 residues. The germline CDR1 and CDR2 sequences are SGHDT and YYEEEE. In DNA form, the CDR3 reads TGTGCCAGCAGCTTGAGGGGTTACAGGGACGAGCAGTACTTC. Protein: CASSLRGYRDEQYF. Full variable domain (rest looked up from reference TRBV5-6 and TRBJ2-7): DAGVTQSPTHLIKTRGQQVTLRCSPKSGHDTVSWYQQALGQGPQFIFQYYEEEERQRGNFPDRFSGHQFPNYSSELNVNALLLGDSALYLCASSLRGYRDEQYFGPGTRLTVT.

V and J are TRBV3-1 and TRBJ2-7; D is ambiguous. Germline lookup yields CDR1 LGHDT and CDR2 YNNKEL (reference sequence). CDR3 length equals 15 residues. Trimming shortened V by 4 bases and J by 2 bases, and 15 bases separated the two germline ends. In DNA, the CDR3 is TGTGCCAGCAGCCCGTTAAATTCTCCAGCCTACGAGCAGTACTTC. Translating gives CASSPLNSPAYEQYF.

This clonotype was picked up a small number of times. CDR3 nucleotides: TGTGCCAGCAGCGCCTCTGGACAGTCATTCTCAGATACGCAGTATTTT. As protein: CASSASGQSFSDTQYF. The gene calls are TRBV9 and TRBJ2-3; weak D call: TRBD1 (6 bases). Germline-derived CDR1 and CDR2 are SGDLS and YYNGEE. Between the trimmed V and J ends, which lost 3 bases and 4 bases, there was a span of 18 bases. CDR3 length: 16 amino acids.

The sample holds a few counts of this clonotype. This sequence joins TRBV20-1 and TRBJ2-2; the match to TRBD2 covers 7 bases. This CDR3 is 17 amino acids long. The V segment lost 1 base and the J segment 1 base; nucleotides outside the gene matches: 9. Germline CDR1 is DFQATT and CDR2 is SNEGSKA (reference sequence). CDR3 coding DNA: TGCAGTGCTAGAGCGGAGAAAGCGGGGTGGAACACCGGGGAGCTGTTTTTT. This codes for CSARAEKAGWNTGELFF.

This clonotype was found once. The V call is TRBV15, the J call TRBJ1-1; TRBD1 is a possible D gene (5 bases). This CDR3 is built from 15 residues. CDR1 is LNHNV, CDR2 YYDKDF, per germline (reference sequence). The germline V and J ends were trimmed by 0 bases and 2 bases, with 10 bases remaining between them. CDR3 nucleotide sequence: TGTGCCACCAGCAGAGAGGGACTTGGAAACACTGAAGCTTTCTTT. It is translated as CATSREGLGNTEAFF.

The genes are TRBV20-1 and TRBJ1-6, with 7 bases lining up with TRBD1. Unmatched junction bases numbered 11, after V lost 3 bases and J lost 0 bases. Per germline, CDR1 DFQATT and CDR2 SNEGSKA (reference sequence). The CDR3 has 18 amino acids. The CDR3 loop is CSASLGGRGSSYNSPLHF. The CDR3 DNA reads as TGCAGTGCTAGCTTGGGGGGCAGGGGGAGCTCCTATAATTCACCCCTCCACTTT.

This clonotype was recorded a few times. The V call is TRBV4-2, the J call TRBJ2-2; no reliable D call. Germline V lookup: CDR1 LGHNA, CDR2 YNFKEQ. V dropped 4 bases and J dropped 1 base, with 19 bases sitting between them. The CDR3 consists of 18 residues. CDR3: CASSLAAEVSWNTGELFF. CDR3 in DNA: TGTGCCAGCAGCCTAGCAGCCGAGGTTTCGTGGAACACCGGGGAGCTGTTTTTT.

This clonotype was recorded a few times. CDR3: CASSLGAGVNEQYF. The CDR3 nucleotides read TGTGCCAGCAGTTTAGGAGCAGGGGTCAACGAGCAGTACTTC. This chain joins TRBV27 and TRBJ2-7; D may be TRBD1 (6 bases). The CDR3 is made up of 14 amino acids. The germline gives CDR1 MNHEY, CDR2 SMNVEV (reference sequence). Deletions cut 2 bases from V and 5 bases from J, with 13 bases between.

J is TRBJ2-7 and V is TRBV3-1; 10 nucleotides match TRBD1. Germline CDR1 reads LGHDT; CDR2 reads YNNKEL (reference sequence). Trimming cost V 3 bases and J 4 bases; bases outside gene matches: 3. The CDR3 is 14 residues long. The chain's CDR3 is CASSHTGQGYEQYF. For the CDR3, the DNA is TGTGCCAGCAGCCACACGGGACAGGGGTACGAGCAGTACTTC.

This clonotype was seen only a few times. The chain is built from TRBV28 and TRBJ2-7; the D gene is possibly TRBD2 (7 bases). The CDR3 is 15 amino acids. From germline, CDR1 is MDHEN and CDR2 SYDVKM. Trimming removed 7 bases from V and 4 bases from J, with 20 bases in between. The CDR3 reads CASTSGGGGVYEQYF. CDR3 DNA: TGTGCCAGCACCTCGGGGGGAGGGGGTGTTTACGAGCAGTACTTC.

This rearrangement joins TRBV12-3 or TRBV12-4 to TRBJ2-1, with a tentative D call TRBD1 (5 bases). The CDR3 extends over 15 amino acids. V was pared by 2 bases and J by 7 bases, with 15 bases between. Here the CDR3 DNA reads TGTGCCAGCAGTTTAATGGGGCTCGCAAAGAATGAGCAGTTCTTC. Translation gives CASSLMGLAKNEQFF.

The chain links TRBV3-1 to TRBJ2-7, with TRBD1 identical over 12 bases. V was clipped by 6 bases and J by 4 bases; unmatched bases: 10. The V gene's germline CDR1 is LGHDT and CDR2 YNNKEL (reference sequence). CDR3 size: 16 residues. This chain's CDR3 is CASSQTGTGGKYEQYF. The CDR3 coding sequence is TGTGCCAGCAGTCAGACCGGGACAGGGGGCAAGTACGAGCAGTACTTC.

This chain connects TRBV5-1 to TRBJ2-7; TRBD1 matches at 9 bases. CDR3 length: 15 residues. Germline CDR1 is SGHRS and CDR2 is YFSETQ. V was clipped by 3 bases and J by 6 bases; unmatched bases: 10. The CDR3 sequence: CASSSTGQGSGEQYF. CDR3 DNA: TGCGCCAGCAGCTCCACTGGACAGGGGTCGGGCGAGCAGTACTTC.

This sequence joins TRBV6-2 or TRBV6-3 and TRBJ2-2, with D uncertain. V was trimmed by 8 bases and J by 6 bases, leaving 10 bases between them. The germline V gene has CDR1 MNHEY and CDR2 SVGEGT. This CDR3 is 12 amino acids long. CDR3 bases: TGTGCCAGCGGTCGAGGCGCCGGGGAGCTGTTTTTT. Its translation is CASGRGAGELFF.

The table lists this clonotype with a few counts. The DNA for the CDR3 is TGTGCCAGCAGCTCGGGGGGCGGGGTGAGCTCCTACAATGAGCAGTTCTTC. Translation: CASSSGGGVSSYNEQFF. The V and J genes are TRBV12-3 or TRBV12-4 and TRBJ2-1; tentative D call: TRBD2 (7 bases). The CDR3 is 17 residues long. Trimming shortened V by 6 bases and J by 0 bases, and 18 bases separated the two germline ends.

There are a few counts of this clonotype. This chain joins TRBV6-5 and TRBJ1-3; D unresolved. The V end lost 4 bases, the J end lost 2 bases, and 12 bases lay between the germline ends. The CDR3 is 15 amino acids. Germline values: CDR1 MNHEY, CDR2 SVGAGI. CDR3 in amino acids: CASSFSPGPGNTIYF. The CDR3 DNA sequence: TGTGCCAGCAGTTTCTCTCCGGGCCCTGGAAACACCATATATTTT.

V and J are TRBV19 and TRBJ1-4, with D perhaps TRBD1 (5 bases). V was clipped by 5 bases and J by 8 bases, with 15 bases between them. The CDR3 is made up of 14 amino acids. Germline V CDR1 and CDR2: LNHDA, SQIVND (reference sequence). In nucleotides, the CDR3 is TGTGCCAGTAGTTCAGGGCAAGCCGGCGAAAAACTGTTTTTT. Protein sequence: CASSSGQAGEKLFF.

J is TRBJ2-7 and V is TRBV28; a weak D match, TRBD2 (7 bases). CDR3 size: 14 residues. Per the germline V gene, CDR1 is MDHEN and CDR2 is SYDVKM. Trimming took 3 bases from V and 9 from J, leaving 18 bases between them. CDR3 residues: CASSFMSGGAGQYF. The CDR3 nucleotides are TGTGCCAGCAGTTTTATGAGTGGGGGGGCCGGGCAGTACTTC.

This clonotype has only a few counts. The chain links TRBV12-3 or TRBV12-4 to TRBJ1-1, with a tentative D call TRBD1 (6 bases). The V end lost 2 bases, the J end lost 0 bases, and 13 bases lay between the germline ends. This CDR3 region has 16 residues. The CDR3: CASSLIDRFMNTEAFF. The CDR3 DNA is TGTGCCAGCAGTTTAATAGACAGGTTTATGAACACTGAAGCTTTCTTT.

In its sample, this clonotype was seen a few times. The V gene is TRBV12-3 or TRBV12-4, the J gene TRBJ2-7; either TRBD1 or TRBD2 may fit D (6 bases each). V shed 7 bases and J shed 4 bases, with 23 bases lying between them. There are 16 residues in the CDR3. CDR3 amino acids: CASTWEEWTAGYEQYF. CDR3 DNA: TGTGCCAGCACCTGGGAGGAATGGACAGCCGGGTACGAGCAGTACTTC.

This clonotype was picked up many times. This chain links TRBV5-1 with TRBJ2-3; D call uncertain. CDR3 length equals 13 residues. Looked up from germline, CDR1 is SGHRS and CDR2 is YFSETQ. V was trimmed by 1 base and J by 2 bases, leaving 5 bases between them. This chain's CDR3 is CASSLQFTDTQYF. For the CDR3, the DNA is TGCGCCAGCAGCTTGCAATTCACAGATACGCAGTATTTT.